The following is a T cell receptor beta chain sequence with its context. This record belongs to a study of blood T cell repertoires in COVID-19. In the original processing: Nucleated cell number was recorded as an estimate derived from reference gene primer amplification. Profiled with immunoSEQ multiplex PCR; TCRdb holds only in-frame clones, not every one. D and trimming come from the DNA, and the V and J calls and clone size come from that table. The table includes 150,000 to 200,000 clones, approximately 95% detected once. The sample was peripheral blood. The receptor was isolated from a woman between 45 and 65 years old with acute or convalescent COVID-19.

CDR3 sequence (DNA): TGTGCCAGCAGTTTATCCGGGACAGCGAACACTGAAGCTTTCTTT. This gives the protein CASSLSGTANTEAFF. The chain has TRBV27 and TRBJ1-1; 7 nucleotides match TRBD1. Trimming removed 0 bases from V and 1 base from J; junction bases left unmatched: 2. Germline V gives CDR1 MNHEY, CDR2 SMNVEV (reference sequence). The CDR3 has 15 amino acids.